One T cell receptor (beta chain) is described in this entry. Its antigen is as yet unknown. CDR3 length equals 14 residues. V was pared by 5 bases and J by 2 bases, with 13 bases between. Germline V gene lookup returns CDR1 LNHDA and CDR2 SQIVND (reference sequence). The sample originates from a study of T cell responses to AZD1222 COVID-19 vaccine. Overall study: It was second doses at about 4 or about 12 weeks that were pooled.

Whole-study findings and limits: Once two AZD1222 doses were given, Spike-specific TCR breadth and depth went up. None of the repertoires were sampled until the peak T cell response had passed. Females outnumbered males among donors, who were mostly white British; clonal diversity was possibly underestimated.

The assay was immunoSEQ multiplex PCR, and TCRdb's table has in-frame clones only and misses some. Of 110,000 to 150,000 clones in the sample, approximately 90% were seen once. The chain combines TRBV19 with TRBJ2-7; unclear D gene. The sequence derives from an adult in good health. The sample here was peripheral blood, taken on day 0 of AZD1222 vaccination. In nucleotides, the CDR3 is TGTGCCAGTAGTCGAGTCAGTTCGGCCTACGAGCAGTACTTC. Residues: CASSRVSSAYEQYF. The whole variable domain, filled in from reference TRBV19 and TRBJ2-7, reads DGGITQSPKYLFRKEGQNVTLSCEQNLNHDAMYWYRQDPGQGLRLIYYSQIVNDFQKGDIAEGYSVSREKKESFPLTVTSAQKNPTAFYLCASSRVSSAYEQYFGPGTRLTVT.